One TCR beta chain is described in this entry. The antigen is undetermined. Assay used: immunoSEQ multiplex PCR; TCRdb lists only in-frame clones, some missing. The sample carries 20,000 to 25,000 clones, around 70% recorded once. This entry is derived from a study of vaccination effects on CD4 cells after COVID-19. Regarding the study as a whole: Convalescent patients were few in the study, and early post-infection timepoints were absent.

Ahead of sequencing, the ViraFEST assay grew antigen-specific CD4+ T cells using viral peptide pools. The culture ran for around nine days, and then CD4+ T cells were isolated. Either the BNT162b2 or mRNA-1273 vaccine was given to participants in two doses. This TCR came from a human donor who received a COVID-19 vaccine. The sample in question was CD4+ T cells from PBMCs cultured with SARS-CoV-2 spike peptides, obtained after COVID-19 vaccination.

CDR3 sequence: CASSLIPVTGGPYNEQFF. The CDR3 DNA reads as TGTGCCAGCAGCTTAATTCCCGTGACAGGGGGGCCCTACAATGAGCAGTTCTTC. This sequence joins TRBV7-6 and TRBJ2-1; 9 bases fit TRBD1. CDR1 and CDR2 from the germline V gene are SGHVS and FNYEAQ. The ends lost 2 bases at V and 2 bases at J; junction bases unmatched: 10. This CDR3 has 18 amino acids. Full variable domain (remainder filled in from reference TRBV7-6 and TRBJ2-1): GAGVSQSPRYKVTKRGQDVALRCDPISGHVSLYWYRQALGQGPEFLTYFNYEAQQDKSGLPNDRFSAERPEGSISTLTIQRTEQRDSAMYRCASSLIPVTGGPYNEQFFGPGTRLTVL.